Reported below is one TCR beta chain. Its antigen is not known. These data belong to a study of T cell repertoires in cytomegalovirus infection. On the study more broadly: CMV epitopes, recently identified HLA-C-restricted and well-studied HLA-B-restricted, were used. Both CMV infection and a matching HLA type were indicated by public TCR beta signatures. Points from the study as a whole: Across the ex vivo response, the dominant clonotypes were HLA-C-restricted CMV-specific TCR beta clonotypes. Summed frequency of shared TCR beta families picked out CMV carriers who also had the relevant HLA.

TCRdb reprocessed the reads with MiXCR, giving one entry per CDR3 protein. The sample shows some 800,000 distinct CDR3 sequences, over 25% of them seen only once. The sequenced sample was cultured CD8+ T cells from PBMCs, obtained from culture after CMV antigen stimulation. The TCR sequence derives from a human donor in good health (CMV status not recorded). Some clones in this sample may be carry-over from other donors' samples.

The CDR3 DNA sequence: TGTGCCACCAGACTAGCGGGGTCAGATACGCAGTATTTT. This encodes CATRLAGSDTQYF. This rearrangement joins TRBV7-3 to TRBJ2-3; 11 bases align to TRBD2. Germline V CDR1 and CDR2: SGHTA, FQGTGA. The CDR3 loop spans 13 amino acids. V was pared by 10 bases and J by 4 bases, with 4 bases of the junction left unmatched.